This T cell receptor beta chain was identified in a study of blood T cells in healthy people across ages. For the second PCR, which ran for 7 to 11 cycles, a sample-barcoded 5' primer and a J-beta primer mix were used. TCRdb passed the 5' RACE reads through MiXCR, listing each CDR3 protein once. This sample has hundreds of thousands of distinct CDR3 sequences, with around 54% found just once. Broader study findings: Significant beta diversity loss was already apparent by age approximately 42, declining roughly linearly. It was not known whether donors were CMV positive (a possible confounder of expanded clonotype changes).

The study drew donors from healthy Caucasian individuals in Russia aged roughly 6 to 100. This clonotype was observed a few times. The antigen remains unidentified. This CDR3 spans 15 amino acids. Trimming stripped 4 bases from V and 10 bases from J, with 20 bases between. Germline values: CDR1 MNHNS, CDR2 SASEGT. The material sequenced was blood. The rearrangement links TRBV6-1 to TRBJ2-4, with D uncertain. The receptor was derived from a man in his 60s in good health. This CDR3 reads CASSANGRPYEIQYF. The CDR3, as DNA: TGTGCCAGCAGTGCGAACGGGCGGCCATACGAGATTCAGTACTTC.